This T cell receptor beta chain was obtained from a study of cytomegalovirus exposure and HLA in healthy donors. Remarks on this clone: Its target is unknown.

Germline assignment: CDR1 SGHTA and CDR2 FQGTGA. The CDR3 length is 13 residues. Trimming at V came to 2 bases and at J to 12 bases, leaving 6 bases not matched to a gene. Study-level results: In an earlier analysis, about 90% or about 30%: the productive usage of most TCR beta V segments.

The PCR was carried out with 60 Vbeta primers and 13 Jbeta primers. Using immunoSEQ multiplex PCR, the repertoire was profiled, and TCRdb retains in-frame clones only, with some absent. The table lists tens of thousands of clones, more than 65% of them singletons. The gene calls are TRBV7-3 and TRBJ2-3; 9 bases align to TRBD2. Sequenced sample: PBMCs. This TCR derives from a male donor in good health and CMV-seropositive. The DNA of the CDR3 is TGTGCCAGCAGCTTAGAGGCGGGGGGGACCCAGTATTTT. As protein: CASSLEAGGTQYF.